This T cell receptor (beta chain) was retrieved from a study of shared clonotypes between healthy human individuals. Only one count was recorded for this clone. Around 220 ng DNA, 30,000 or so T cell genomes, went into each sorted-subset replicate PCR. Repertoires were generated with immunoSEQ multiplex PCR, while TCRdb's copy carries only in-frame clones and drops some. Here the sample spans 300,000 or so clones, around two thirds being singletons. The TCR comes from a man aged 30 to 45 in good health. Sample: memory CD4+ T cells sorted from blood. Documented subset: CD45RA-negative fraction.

The CDR3 coding sequence is TGTGCCAGTAAGGGAGCCAAAAACATTCAGTACTTC. Translating gives CASKGAKNIQYF. V usage is TRBV19 and J usage is TRBJ2-4; D not certain. CDR1 is LNHDA and CDR2 is SQIVND in the germline V gene (reference sequence). The ends were cut back, 7 bases at V and 0 bases at J, with 4 bases in the middle. The CDR3 is made up of 12 amino acids.